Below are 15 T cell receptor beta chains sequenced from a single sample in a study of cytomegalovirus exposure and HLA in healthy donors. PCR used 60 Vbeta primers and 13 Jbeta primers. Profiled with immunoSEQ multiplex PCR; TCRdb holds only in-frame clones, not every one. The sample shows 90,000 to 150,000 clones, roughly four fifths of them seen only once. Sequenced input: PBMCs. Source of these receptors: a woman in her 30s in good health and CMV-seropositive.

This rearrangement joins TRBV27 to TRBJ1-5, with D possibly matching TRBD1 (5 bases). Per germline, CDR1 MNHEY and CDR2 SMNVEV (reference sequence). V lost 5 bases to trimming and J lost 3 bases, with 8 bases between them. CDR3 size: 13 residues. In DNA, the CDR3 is TGTGCCAGCAGTCCAGGGTTCAATCAGCCCCAGCATTTT. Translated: CASSPGFNQPQHF.

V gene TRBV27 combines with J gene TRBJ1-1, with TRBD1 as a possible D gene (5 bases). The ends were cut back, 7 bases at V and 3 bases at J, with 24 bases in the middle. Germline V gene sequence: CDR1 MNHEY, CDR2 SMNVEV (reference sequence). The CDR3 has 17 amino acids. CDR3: CASTLPPPGGDHTEAFF. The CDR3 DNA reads TGTGCCAGCACCTTACCCCCCCCCGGAGGGGACCACACTGAAGCTTTCTTT.

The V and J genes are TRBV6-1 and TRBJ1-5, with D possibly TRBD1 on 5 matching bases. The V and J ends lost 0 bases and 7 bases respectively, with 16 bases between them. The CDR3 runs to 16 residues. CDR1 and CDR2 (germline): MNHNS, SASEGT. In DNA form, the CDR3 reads TGTGCCAGCAGTGAAGCGCCTGGGGGGGATAAGCAGCCCCAGCATTTT. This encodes CASSEAPGGDKQPQHF.

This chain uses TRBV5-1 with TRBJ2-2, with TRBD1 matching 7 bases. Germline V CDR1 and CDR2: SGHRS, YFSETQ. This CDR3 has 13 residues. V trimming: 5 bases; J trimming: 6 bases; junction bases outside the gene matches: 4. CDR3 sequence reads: CASRWDSPGELFF. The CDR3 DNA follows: TGCGCCAGCAGATGGGACAGCCCCGGGGAGCTGTTTTTT.

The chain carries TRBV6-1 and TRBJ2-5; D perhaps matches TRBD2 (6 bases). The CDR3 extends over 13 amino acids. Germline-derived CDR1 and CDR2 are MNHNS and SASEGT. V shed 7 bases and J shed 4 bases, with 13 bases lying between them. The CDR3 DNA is TGTGCCAGCATCCCACTAGCACGAGAGACCCAGTACTTC. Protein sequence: CASIPLARETQYF.

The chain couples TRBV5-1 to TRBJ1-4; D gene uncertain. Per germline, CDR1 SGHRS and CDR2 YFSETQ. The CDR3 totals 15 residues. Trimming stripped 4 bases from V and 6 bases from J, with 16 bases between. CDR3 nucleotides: TGCGCCAGCAGCACCTCAATGAGGGCAGATGAAAAACTGTTTTTT. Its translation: CASSTSMRADEKLFF.

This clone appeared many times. This CDR3 is CASSLGRTGKTPYHPNYGYTF. The DNA of the CDR3 is TGCGCCAGCAGCTTGGGTAGGACAGGGAAAACCCCCTACCATCCGAACTATGGCTACACCTTC. The rearrangement joins TRBV5-1 to TRBJ1-2, with TRBD1 matching 8 bases. Germline trimming cut 0 bases from V and 2 bases from J; bases unmatched to any gene: 21. Germline V gene sequence: CDR1 SGHRS, CDR2 YFSETQ. The CDR3 loop spans 21 amino acids. The full variable domain, its missing parts supplied by reference TRBV5-1 and TRBJ1-2, is KAGVTQTPRYLIKTRGQQVTLSCSPISGHRSVSWYQQTPGQGLQFLFEYFSETQRNKGNFPGRFSGRQFSNSRSEMNVSTLELGDSALYLCASSLGRTGKTPYHPNYGYTFGSGTRLTVV.

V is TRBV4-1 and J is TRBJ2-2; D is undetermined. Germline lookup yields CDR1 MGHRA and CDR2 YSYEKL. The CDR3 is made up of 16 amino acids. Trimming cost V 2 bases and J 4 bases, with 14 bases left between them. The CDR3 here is CASSQPVALTTGELFF. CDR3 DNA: TGCGCCAGCAGCCAACCTGTCGCCCTAACCACCGGGGAGCTGTTTTTT.

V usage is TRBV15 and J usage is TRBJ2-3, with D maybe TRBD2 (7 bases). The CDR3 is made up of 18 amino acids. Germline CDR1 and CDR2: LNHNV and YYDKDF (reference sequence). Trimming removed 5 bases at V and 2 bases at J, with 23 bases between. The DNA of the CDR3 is TGTGCCACCAGCTTACTTTCCCGGACTAGGGGGTACACAGATACGCAGTATTTT. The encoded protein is CATSLLSRTRGYTDTQYF.

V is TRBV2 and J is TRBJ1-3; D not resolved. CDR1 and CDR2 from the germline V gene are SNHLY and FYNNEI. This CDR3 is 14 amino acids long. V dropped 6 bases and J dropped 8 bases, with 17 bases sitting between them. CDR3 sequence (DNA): TGTGCCAGCAGCCAAAACGGGATTGGGGACACCATATATTTT. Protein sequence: CASSQNGIGDTIYF.

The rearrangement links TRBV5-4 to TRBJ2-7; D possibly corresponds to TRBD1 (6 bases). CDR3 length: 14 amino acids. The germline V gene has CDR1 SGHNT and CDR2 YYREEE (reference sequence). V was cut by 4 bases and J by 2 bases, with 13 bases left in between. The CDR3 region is CASSRGQGPYEQYF. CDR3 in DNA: TGTGCCAGCAGCCGGGGTCAGGGGCCCTACGAGCAGTACTTC.

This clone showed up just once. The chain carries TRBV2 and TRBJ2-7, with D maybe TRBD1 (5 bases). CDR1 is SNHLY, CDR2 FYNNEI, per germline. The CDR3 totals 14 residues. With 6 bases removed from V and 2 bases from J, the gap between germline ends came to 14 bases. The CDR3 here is CASRGPGRTYEQYF. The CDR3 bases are TGTGCCAGCAGGGGGCCCGGCCGAACCTACGAGCAGTACTTC.

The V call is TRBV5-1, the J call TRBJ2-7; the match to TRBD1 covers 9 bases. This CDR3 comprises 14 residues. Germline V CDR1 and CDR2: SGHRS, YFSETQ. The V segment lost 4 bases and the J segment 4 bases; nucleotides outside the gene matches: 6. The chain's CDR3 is CASSLGQGAYEQYF. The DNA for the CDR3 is TGCGCCAGCAGCCTGGGACAGGGAGCTTACGAGCAGTACTTC.

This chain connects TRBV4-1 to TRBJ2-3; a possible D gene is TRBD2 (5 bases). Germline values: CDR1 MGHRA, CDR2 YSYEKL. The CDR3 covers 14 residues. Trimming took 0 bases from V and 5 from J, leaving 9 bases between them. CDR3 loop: CASSQEERVDTQYF. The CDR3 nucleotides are TGCGCCAGCAGCCAAGAGGAGAGGGTAGATACGCAGTATTTT.

CDR3 nucleotides: TGTGCCAGCAGTCCGCACCAGGGATACTATGGCTACACCTTC. This translates into CASSPHQGYYGYTF. The chain is built from TRBV6-5 and TRBJ1-2; weak D call: TRBD1 (5 bases). Deletions cut 5 bases from V and 3 bases from J, with 13 bases between. CDR1 MNHEY and CDR2 SVGAGI come from the germline V gene. This CDR3 is 14 amino acids long.